Below, one T cell receptor beta chain is given with its context. This sample was taken from a study of cytomegalovirus exposure and HLA in healthy donors. In the PCR, 60 Vbeta and 13 Jbeta primers were used. Measured with immunoSEQ multiplex PCR; TCRdb has only the in-frame clones, and not every one. The sample lists about 150,000 clones, 60% to 80% occurring once. Germline V gives CDR1 SGHNT, CDR2 YYREEE (reference sequence). This CDR3 has 14 residues. With 0 bases removed from V and 4 bases from J, the gap between germline ends came to 8 bases. This TCR derives from a woman in her thirties or forties in good health and CMV-seronegative. V is TRBV5-4 and J is TRBJ1-3; perhaps TRBD1 as D (5 bases). Sequencing was done on a sample of PBMCs. The CDR3 DNA sequence: TGTGCCAGCAGCTTGGGGACACCCGGAAACACCATATATTTT. It encodes CASSLGTPGNTIYF.